The 22 T cell receptor beta chains in this list originate from one sample, sequenced in a study of blood T cell repertoires in COVID-19. TCRdb's copy holds only in-frame clones and misses some; the assay was immunoSEQ multiplex PCR. The data show under 300,000 clones, with more than 75% seen just once and approximately 13% held by the top ten. Specimen: peripheral blood. These receptors came from a woman aged 55-70 years with active or convalescent COVID-19.

This clone was detected only a few times. The V and J genes are TRBV18 and TRBJ1-1; the D gene is possibly TRBD1 (5 bases). This CDR3 region has 15 residues. The germline CDR1 and CDR2 sequences are KGHSH and LQKENI. V lost 0 bases, J lost 4 bases, and 12 bases lay in between. For the CDR3, the DNA is TGTGCCAGCTCACCACCCCAGGGAGGGGCCACTGAAGCTTTCTTT. Translating it yields CASSPPQGGATEAFF.

This chain uses TRBV5-6 with TRBJ1-2, with TRBD1 matching 7 bases. The CDR3 is 12 amino acids. Germline V gives CDR1 SGHDT, CDR2 YYEEEE. The trim removed 6 bases at V and 4 bases at J, leaving 3 bases unmatched. The CDR3 is CASKGTAYGYTF. The CDR3, as DNA: TGTGCCAGCAAGGGGACAGCCTATGGCTACACCTTC.

The chain is built from TRBV13 and TRBJ2-1; 12 bases map to TRBD2. The V gene end was trimmed by 3 bases and the J gene end by 9 bases; junction bases not matched to a gene: 6. This CDR3 region has 15 residues. Germline V CDR1 and CDR2: PRHDT, FYEKMQ (reference sequence). CDR3 sequence (DNA): TGTGCCAGCAGCTTGGCTAGCGGGGGGGCCCTTGAGCAGTTCTTC. It specifies CASSLASGGALEQFF.

The rearrangement uses TRBV2 and TRBJ2-5; the D gene is possibly TRBD1 (5 bases). The CDR3 is 15 residues long. CDR1 and CDR2 from the germline V gene are SNHLY and FYNNEI. The V end lost 5 bases, the J end lost 4 bases, and 17 bases lay between the germline ends. DNA of the CDR3: TGTGCCAGCAGTCGGAAGGGGCTGGCTCCAGAGACCCAGTACTTC. Amino acids: CASSRKGLAPETQYF.

The V and J genes are TRBV20-1 and TRBJ1-1; 7 bases line up with TRBD1. The ends lost 4 bases at V and 7 bases at J; junction bases unmatched: 3. Per germline, CDR1 DFQATT and CDR2 SNEGSKA (reference sequence). This CDR3 comprises 11 residues. The CDR3 DNA reads as TGCAGTGCTACGGGGACAGTTGAAGCTTTCTTT. Translation: CSATGTVEAFF.

The chain is built from TRBV10-3 and TRBJ2-7, with 7 bases lining up with TRBD1. Trimming at V came to 6 bases and at J to 1 base, leaving 9 bases not matched to a gene. CDR3 length: 15 amino acids. CDR1 is ENHRY, CDR2 SYGVKD, per germline. CDR3 in DNA: TGTGCCATCAGAGCACAGGGGTTGGGGTCCTACGAGCAGTACTTC. Encoded protein: CAIRAQGLGSYEQYF.

This rearrangement joins TRBV2 to TRBJ1-2; D not resolved. V lost 4 bases to trimming and J lost 3 bases, with 6 bases between them. Germline values: CDR1 SNHLY, CDR2 FYNNEI. The CDR3 consists of 12 residues. CDR3 protein: CASSGGYYGYTF. DNA for the CDR3: TGTGCCAGCAGTGGAGGGTACTATGGCTACACCTTC.

V and J are TRBV4-3 and TRBJ1-2; TRBD1 aligns across 8 bases. Looked up from germline, CDR1 is LGHNA and CDR2 is YSLEER. The CDR3 runs to 14 residues. The V segment lost 3 bases and the J segment 8 bases; nucleotides outside the gene matches: 8. Here the CDR3 reads CASSHNTGGGGYTF. Written as DNA, the CDR3 is TGCGCCAGCAGCCACAACACAGGGGGTGGGGGCTACACCTTC.

The chain employs TRBV9 and TRBJ2-3; the D is unclear. CDR3 size: 15 residues. Germline CDR1 reads SGDLS; CDR2 reads YYNGEE. Trimming pared 4 bases from V and 1 base from J, leaving 13 bases between. CDR3 DNA sequence: TGTGCCAGCAGCCTCAGACTTATGGGCACAGATACGCAGTATTTT. This gives the protein CASSLRLMGTDTQYF.

The gene calls are TRBV5-1 and TRBJ1-5, with a weak D call TRBD1 (5 bases). The CDR3 runs to 14 residues. The germline CDR1 and CDR2 sequences are SGHRS and YFSETQ. V was pared by 1 base and J by 4 bases, with 9 bases between. This CDR3 reads CASSLNDRNQPQHF. The CDR3 DNA sequence: TGCGCCAGCAGCTTGAACGACAGAAATCAGCCCCAGCATTTT.

J is TRBJ2-3 and V is TRBV15; 8 nucleotides line up with TRBD1. V shed 0 bases, J shed 0 bases, and the junction held 11 bases outside the gene matches. The CDR3 runs 19 residues. The germline gives CDR1 LNHNV, CDR2 YYDKDF (reference sequence). In DNA, the CDR3 is TGTGCCACCAGCAGAGATCGGTACAGGGGGTTCGCTAGCACAGATACGCAGTATTTT. Amino acids: CATSRDRYRGFASTDTQYF.

For this clone: This CDR3 is also generated by other DNA sequences in the sample. This chain joins TRBV5-1 and TRBJ1-5, with D possibly TRBD1 on 6 matching bases. The CDR3 contains 17 residues. Germline CDR1 is SGHRS and CDR2 is YFSETQ. Trimming stripped 4 bases from V and 2 bases from J, with 19 bases between. The CDR3 nucleotides are TGCGCCAGCAGCCCCAACCCCGGGGGGCGCGGCAATCAGCCCCAGCATTTT. This translates into CASSPNPGGRGNQPQHF.

V gene TRBV19 combines with J gene TRBJ1-5; D gene unclear. The CDR3 has 14 amino acids. Germline CDR1 reads LNHDA; CDR2 reads SQIVND (reference sequence). With 5 bases removed from V and 2 bases from J, the gap between germline ends came to 10 bases. The CDR3 spells CASSEGYGNQPQHF. For the CDR3, the DNA is TGTGCCAGTAGTGAGGGTTATGGCAATCAGCCCCAGCATTTT. The whole variable domain, remainder taken from reference TRBV19 and TRBJ1-5, is DGGITQSPKYLFRKEGQNVTLSCEQNLNHDAMYWYRQDPGQGLRLIYYSQIVNDFQKGDIAEGYSVSREKKESFPLTVTSAQKNPTAFYLCASSEGYGNQPQHFGDGTRLSIL.

The chain employs TRBV19 and TRBJ1-2; D perhaps matches TRBD1 (5 bases). The V end lost 1 base, the J end lost 4 bases, and 16 bases lay between the germline ends. This CDR3 contains 16 residues. CDR1 is LNHDA, CDR2 SQIVND, per germline (reference sequence). In DNA form, the CDR3 reads TGTGCCAGTAGTATAGTGGCAGGGAGGGAGATCTATGGCTACACCTTC. This sequence encodes CASSIVAGREIYGYTF.

CDR3 in DNA: TGTGCCAGTAGTCAAGGGAGATTTGGCGGGGGAAGGGCAGATACGCAGTATTTT. Translated: CASSQGRFGGGRADTQYF. The chain recombines TRBV19 with TRBJ2-3; the match to TRBD2 covers 7 bases. This CDR3 spans 18 amino acids. Germline lookup yields CDR1 LNHDA and CDR2 SQIVND (reference sequence). The junction had 18 bases not matched to a gene; V was cut back by 5 bases and J by 4 bases.

This clone has just a few counts. The CDR3 reads CASSKDEEVEAFF. The CDR3 DNA sequence: TGTGCCAGCAGTAAAGACGAGGAGGTGGAAGCTTTCTTT. V is TRBV27 and J is TRBJ1-1; D is ambiguous. The CDR3 totals 13 residues. The germline gives CDR1 MNHEY, CDR2 SMNVEV (reference sequence). The germline V and J ends were trimmed by 5 bases and 8 bases, with 15 bases remaining between them.

This chain uses TRBV5-4 with TRBJ2-6, with TRBD1 matching over 10 bases. V shed 4 bases and J 4 bases; nucleotides not matched to a gene: 17. This CDR3 region has 20 residues. The germline gives CDR1 SGHNT, CDR2 YYREEE (reference sequence). CDR3 in DNA: TGTGCCAGCAGCCACCGGCAAAACTGGGACAGGGGTAAAGGGGCCAACGTCCTGACTTTC. Translating gives CASSHRQNWDRGKGANVLTF.

The genes are TRBV18 and TRBJ2-1, with 10 bases matching TRBD2. The CDR3 is made up of 19 amino acids. Germline V gene lookup returns CDR1 KGHSH and CDR2 LQKENI. V was pared by 2 bases and J by 0 bases, with 10 bases of the junction left unmatched. The CDR3 spells CASSPRLAGAGISYNEQFF. CDR3 DNA sequence: TGTGCCAGCTCACCAAGGCTAGCGGGGGCCGGAATCTCCTACAATGAGCAGTTCTTC.

The count of this clone is one. The gene calls are TRBV9 and TRBJ1-4; TRBD1 aligns across 7 bases. The V segment lost 0 bases and the J segment 8 bases; nucleotides outside the gene matches: 7. In germline, CDR1 is SGDLS, CDR2 YYNGEE. This CDR3 spans 15 amino acids. The CDR3 loop reads CASSVGTGLMEKLFF. The CDR3 nucleotides read TGTGCCAGCAGCGTAGGGACAGGTCTAATGGAAAAACTGTTTTTT.

This clone was counted a single time. The chain recombines TRBV2 with TRBJ2-5, with 8 bases aligning to TRBD2. The CDR3 spans 15 residues. V shed 6 bases and J 1 base; nucleotides not matched to a gene: 7. Germline V gives CDR1 SNHLY, CDR2 FYNNEI. The CDR3 bases are TGTGCCAGCAGCCAAGGGGGGACTAGCCAAGAGACCCAGTACTTC. Translation gives CASSQGGTSQETQYF.

This clone was found a few times. This sequence joins TRBV19 and TRBJ1-3; no definite D call. V lost 7 bases to trimming and J lost 0 bases, with 13 bases between them. Germline lookup yields CDR1 LNHDA and CDR2 SQIVND (reference sequence). CDR3 size: 15 residues. The DNA of the CDR3 is TGTGCCAGTAAAAAGACTGCCAGCTCTGGAAACACCATATATTTT. Translation: CASKKTASSGNTIYF.

J is TRBJ2-2 and V is TRBV18, with D perhaps TRBD1 (6 bases). The CDR3 sequence is 15 residues long. V was clipped by 6 bases and J by 0 bases, with 11 bases between them. Germline CDR1 and CDR2: KGHSH and LQKENI. The CDR3 sequence: CASSYDRTNTGELFF. DNA of the CDR3: TGTGCCAGCTCGTACGACAGGACGAACACCGGGGAGCTGTTTTTT. Looking up the rest from reference TRBV18 and TRBJ2-2 gives the full variable domain: NAGVMQNPRHLVRRRGQEARLRCSPMKGHSHVYWYRQLPEEGLKFMVYLQKENIIDESGMPKERFSAEFPKEGPSILRIQQVVRGDSAAYFCASSYDRTNTGELFFGEGSRLTVL.